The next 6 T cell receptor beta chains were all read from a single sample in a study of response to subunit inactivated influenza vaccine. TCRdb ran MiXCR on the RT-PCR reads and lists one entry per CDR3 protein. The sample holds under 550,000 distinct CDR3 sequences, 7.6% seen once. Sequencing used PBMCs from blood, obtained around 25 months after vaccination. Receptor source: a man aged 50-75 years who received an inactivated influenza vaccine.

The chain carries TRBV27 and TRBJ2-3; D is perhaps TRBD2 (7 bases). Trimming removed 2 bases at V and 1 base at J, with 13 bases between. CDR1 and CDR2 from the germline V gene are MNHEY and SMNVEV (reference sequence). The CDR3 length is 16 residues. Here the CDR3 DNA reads TGTGCCAGCAGTTTACGGGGGGCAGGGGGCACAGATACGCAGTATTTT. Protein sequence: CASSLRGAGGTDTQYF.

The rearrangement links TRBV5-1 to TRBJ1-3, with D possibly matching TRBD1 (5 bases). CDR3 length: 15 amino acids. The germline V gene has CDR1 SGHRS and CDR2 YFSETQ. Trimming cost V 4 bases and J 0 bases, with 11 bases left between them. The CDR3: CASSPVGHSGNTIYF. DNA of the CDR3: TGCGCCAGCAGCCCCGTTGGACACTCTGGAAACACCATATATTTT.

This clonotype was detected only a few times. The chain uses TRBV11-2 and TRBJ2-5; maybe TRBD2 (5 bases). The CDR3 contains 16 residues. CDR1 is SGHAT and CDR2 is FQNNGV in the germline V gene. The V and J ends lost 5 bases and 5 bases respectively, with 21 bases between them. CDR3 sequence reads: CASSKTRGIARETQYF. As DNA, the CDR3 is TGTGCCAGCAGCAAGACCCGGGGTATAGCGAGGGAGACCCAGTACTTC.

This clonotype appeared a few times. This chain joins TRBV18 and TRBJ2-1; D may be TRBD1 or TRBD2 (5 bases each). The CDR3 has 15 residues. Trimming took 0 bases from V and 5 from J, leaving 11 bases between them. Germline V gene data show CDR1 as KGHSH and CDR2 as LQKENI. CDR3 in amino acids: CASSPPGDRNNEQFF. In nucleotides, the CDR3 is TGTGCCAGCTCACCACCGGGGGATCGGAACAATGAGCAGTTCTTC. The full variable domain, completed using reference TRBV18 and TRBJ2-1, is NAGVMQNPRHLVRRRGQEARLRCSPMKGHSHVYWYRQLPEEGLKFMVYLQKENIIDESGMPKERFSAEFPKEGPSILRIQQVVRGDSAAYFCASSPPGDRNNEQFFGPGTRLTVL.

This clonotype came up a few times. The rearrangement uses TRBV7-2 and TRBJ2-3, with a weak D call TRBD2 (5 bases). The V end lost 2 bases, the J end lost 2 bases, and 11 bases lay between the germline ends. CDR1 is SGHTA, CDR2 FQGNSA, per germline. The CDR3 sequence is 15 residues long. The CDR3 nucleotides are TGTGCCAGCAGCTTAACCCGGGATACCACAGATACGCAGTATTTT. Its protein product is CASSLTRDTTDTQYF.

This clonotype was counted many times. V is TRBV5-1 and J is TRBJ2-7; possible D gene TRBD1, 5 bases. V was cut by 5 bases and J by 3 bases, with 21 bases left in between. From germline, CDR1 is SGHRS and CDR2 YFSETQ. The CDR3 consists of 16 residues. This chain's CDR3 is CASSRAQAAGVYEQYF. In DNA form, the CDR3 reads TGCGCCAGCAGTCGGGCACAGGCCGCTGGGGTCTACGAGCAGTACTTC. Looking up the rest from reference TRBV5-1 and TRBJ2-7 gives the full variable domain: KAGVTQTPRYLIKTRGQQVTLSCSPISGHRSVSWYQQTPGQGLQFLFEYFSETQRNKGNFPGRFSGRQFSNSRSEMNVSTLELGDSALYLCASSRAQAAGVYEQYFGPGTRLTVT.